The clone carrying this T cell receptor (beta chain) was detected a few times. The antigen remains unidentified. Germline CDR1 is LGHNA and CDR2 is YSLEER. This CDR3 has 13 amino acids. V lost 0 bases and J 5 bases, leaving 7 bases between the germline ends. TCRdb redid the calling of the RT-PCR reads with MiXCR, one entry per CDR3 protein. This sample has hundreds of thousands of distinct CDR3 sequences, with around 15% found just once. This record comes from a study of response to subunit inactivated influenza vaccine. Whole-study findings and limits: The study's authors posited that every seasonal influenza vaccination enlists few new T cells.

This sample comprised PBMCs from blood, obtained 14 to 15 days before vaccination. This TCR was sampled from a middle-aged man who received an inactivated influenza vaccine. This chain joins TRBV4-3 and TRBJ2-5, with TRBD1 as a possible D gene (5 bases). The CDR3 here is CASSQEYRETQYF. Here the CDR3 DNA reads TGCGCCAGCAGCCAAGAATACAGGGAGACCCAGTACTTC.